A selection of T cell receptor beta chains follows, all from one sample in a study of blood T cell repertoires in COVID-19. Measured with immunoSEQ multiplex PCR; TCRdb has only the in-frame clones, and not every one. The table records 490,000 or so clones, approximately 90% of them present only once. Sequencing input: PBMCs or T cells enriched from blood (not recorded which). The origin of the receptors is a woman aged 60-75 years who had recovered from COVID-19. Both conserved end residues are part of each CDR3. A D gene is named only where the DNA matches it firmly. A row's size may be missing; if present it is once, few, many or a size class.

J: TRBJ1-3
D: TRBD1
size: NA
V: TRBV5-4
DNA: TGTGCCAGCAGCATGGGACAGGATGGGACTGGAAACACCATATATTTT
CDR3: CASSMGQDGTGNTIYF

J: TRBJ1-2
D: NA
size: NA
V: TRBV12-3/TRBV12-4
DNA: TGTGCCAGCAGTTTGCGTCGGGATTATGGCTACACCTTC
CDR3: CASSLRRDYGYTF

J: TRBJ2-2
D: NA
size: NA
V: TRBV3-1/TRBV3-2
DNA: TGTGCCAGCAGCGAAAGGGGCAACACCGGGGAGCTGTTTTTT
CDR3: CASSERGNTGELFF

J: TRBJ2-7
D: NA
size: NA
V: TRBV4-2
DNA: TGTGCCAGCAGCCAAGATCCGGGGAGGACCTACGAGCAGTACTTC
CDR3: CASSQDPGRTYEQYF

J: TRBJ2-3
D: TRBD2
size: NA
V: TRBV12-3/TRBV12-4
DNA: TGTGCCTCTCGGGGGGGGGCGACAGATACGCAGTATTTT
CDR3: CASRGGATDTQYF

J: TRBJ1-4
D: NA
size: NA
V: TRBV2
DNA: TGTGCCAGCAGCCTGCTTGCCGGGGAAAAACTGTTTTTT
CDR3: CASSLLAGEKLFF

J: TRBJ1-2
D: NA
size: once
V: TRBV6-5
DNA: TGTGCCAGCAGTCGTCAGGGCTCCTATGGCTACACCTTC
CDR3: CASSRQGSYGYTF

J: TRBJ1-1
D: NA
size: NA
V: TRBV10-1
DNA: TGCGCCAGCAGCGACTTTCAGGGTGAAGCTTTCTTT
CDR3: CASSDFQGEAFF

J: TRBJ2-2
D: NA
size: NA
V: TRBV5-5
DNA: TGTGCCAGCAGCTTGGTTCCGGGGAGGAGGGAGCTGTTTTTT
CDR3: CASSLVPGRRELFF

J: TRBJ1-2
D: NA
size: NA
V: TRBV27
DNA: TGTGCCAGCAGTTTTTCTGGGGCACGCTATGGCTACACCTTC
CDR3: CASSFSGARYGYTF

J: TRBJ1-4
D: NA
size: NA
V: TRBV6-5
DNA: TGTGCCAGCAGTTCCCCCCCGGTTGCAAAACTGTTTTTT
CDR3: CASSSPPVAKLFF

J: TRBJ2-1
D: TRBD2
size: NA
V: TRBV15
DNA: TGTGCCACCACCAGCGGGGGGGCCTATGAGCAGTTCTTC
CDR3: CATTSGGAYEQFF

J: TRBJ2-3
D: NA
size: NA
V: TRBV5-6
DNA: TGTGCCAGCAGCTTGGCCTCGGGGGTTCCAGATACGCAGTATTTT
CDR3: CASSLASGVPDTQYF

J: TRBJ2-3
D: TRBD2
size: NA
V: TRBV5-1
DNA: TGCGCCAGCAGCTTGGCCCGGACTAGCGGGGGGACTAGCACAGATACGCAGTATTTT
CDR3: CASSLARTSGGTSTDTQYF

J: TRBJ1-1
D: TRBD1
size: NA
V: TRBV18
DNA: TGTGCCAGCTCACCCGGGACAGCAACTGAAGCTTTCTTT
CDR3: CASSPGTATEAFF

J: TRBJ2-2
D: NA
size: NA
V: TRBV10-2
DNA: TGCGCCAGCAGTGGCACTATCGGCGGGGAGCTGTTTTTT
CDR3: CASSGTIGGELFF

J: TRBJ2-5
D: NA
size: once
V: TRBV20-1
DNA: TGCAGTGCTAGTACTGTGGAGACCCAGTACTTC
CDR3: CSASTVETQYF

J: TRBJ2-2
D: TRBD1
size: NA
V: TRBV9
DNA: TGTGCCAGCAGCGTAGACTCCTACAGGGGTAGCAGCACCGGGGAGCTGTTTTTT
CDR3: CASSVDSYRGSSTGELFF

J: TRBJ1-3
D: NA
size: NA
V: TRBV5-6
DNA: TGTGCCAGCAGCTTGGTGTCGGGGACTGGAAACACCATATATTTT
CDR3: CASSLVSGTGNTIYF

J: TRBJ1-1
D: NA
size: NA
V: TRBV24-1
DNA: TGTGCCACCAGTGATGTCGGGATTGAAGCTTTCTTT
CDR3: CATSDVGIEAFF

J: TRBJ1-1
D: NA
size: NA
V: TRBV14
DNA: TGTGCCAGCAGCCAAACAGGGTCCCGAAAAGCTTTCTTT
CDR3: CASSQTGSRKAFF

J: TRBJ1-6
D: TRBD1
size: NA
V: TRBV27
DNA: TGTGCCAGCAGTTCCGGACAGGGTTACTCACCCCTCCACTTT
CDR3: CASSSGQGYSPLHF

J: TRBJ1-2
D: TRBD1
size: NA
V: TRBV6-5
DNA: TGTGCCAGCAGCAAAGACAGGGATTATGGCTACACCTTC
CDR3: CASSKDRDYGYTF

J: TRBJ1-6
D: NA
size: NA
V: TRBV9
DNA: TGTGCCAGCAGCGTAGCAGGGTCCCACTATAATTCACCCCTCCACTTT
CDR3: CASSVAGSHYNSPLHF

J: TRBJ1-6
D: TRBD1
size: once
V: TRBV6-5
DNA: TGTGCCAGCAGTTCCGGGACAGGGATTTCACCCCTCCACTTT
CDR3: CASSSGTGISPLHF

J: TRBJ1-2
D: NA
size: NA
V: TRBV11-2
DNA: TGTGCCAGCAGCGCCGACACTAACTATGGCTACACCTTC
CDR3: CASSADTNYGYTF

J: TRBJ1-4
D: TRBD1
size: few
V: TRBV25-1
DNA: TGTGCCAGCAGTGAAAACTCCCCGGGACAGGGAAATGAAAAACTGTTTTTT
CDR3: CASSENSPGQGNEKLFF

J: TRBJ2-5
D: NA
size: NA
V: TRBV28
DNA: TGTGCCAGCAGTTTTGGGCATTCCCAAGAGACCCAGTACTTC
CDR3: CASSFGHSQETQYF

J: TRBJ2-1
D: TRBD1
size: NA
V: TRBV25-1
DNA: TGTGCCAGCAGGGCTTCCCAGGGGGCGGATTTTTATGAGCAGTTCTTC
CDR3: CASRASQGADFYEQFF

J: TRBJ1-1
D: NA
size: NA
V: TRBV2
DNA: TGTGCCAGCAGGTCCGGGATCCGCATGAACACTGAAGCTTTCTTT
CDR3: CASRSGIRMNTEAFF

J: TRBJ1-5
D: NA
size: once
V: TRBV7-9
DNA: TGTGCCAGCAGCTTAGGCGAGGGCAACAATCAGCCCCAGCATTTT
CDR3: CASSLGEGNNQPQHF

J: TRBJ2-2
D: NA
size: NA
V: TRBV29-1
DNA: TGCAGCGTGGACAGTTTGGGCACCGGGGAGCTGTTTTTT
CDR3: CSVDSLGTGELFF

J: TRBJ2-2
D: NA
size: NA
V: TRBV7-8
DNA: TGTGCCAGCAGCTTTTTTATCAAGGGGTCGGCGAACACCGGGGAGCTGTTTTTT
CDR3: CASSFFIKGSANTGELFF

J: TRBJ1-1
D: NA
size: NA
V: TRBV24-1
DNA: TGTGCCACCAGGAGGAGCGGGGGCACTGAAGCTTTCTTT
CDR3: CATRRSGGTEAFF

J: TRBJ2-2
D: NA
size: NA
V: TRBV21-1
DNA: TGTGCCAGTGGGGGACTAGCGGGGTTAAACACCGGGGAGCTGTTTTTT
CDR3: CASGGLAGLNTGELFF

J: TRBJ2-1
D: TRBD1
size: NA
V: TRBV30
DNA: TGTGCCTGGAGTAGACAGGGGGGCGGTGAGCAGTTCTTC
CDR3: CAWSRQGGGEQFF

J: TRBJ1-2
D: NA
size: NA
V: TRBV4-1
DNA: TGCGCCAGCAGCCCCCGGGGGGCGGGCTATGGCTACACCTTC
CDR3: CASSPRGAGYGYTF

J: TRBJ2-3
D: TRBD2
size: NA
V: TRBV5-1
DNA: TGCGCCAGCAGCGACGGCCGGACTAGCGGATCAGATACGCAGTATTTT
CDR3: CASSDGRTSGSDTQYF

J: TRBJ2-1
D: NA
size: NA
V: TRBV20-1
DNA: TGCAGTGCTCTGACTAGACATGAGCAGTTCTTC
CDR3: CSALTRHEQFF

J: TRBJ2-5
D: TRBD1
size: NA
V: TRBV4-1
DNA: TGCGCCAGCAGCCAAAATTGGAACAGGGGTGCGAAGACCCAGTACTTC
CDR3: CASSQNWNRGAKTQYF

J: TRBJ2-2
D: TRBD1
size: NA
V: TRBV11-3
DNA: TGTGCCAGCAGCTTTCCGGGACAGGGGGTGAACACCGGGGAGCTGTTTTTT
CDR3: CASSFPGQGVNTGELFF

J: TRBJ2-6
D: TRBD1
size: NA
V: TRBV18
DNA: TGTGCCAGCTCAGCCACCCTAGCCCCGGGGACAGGGGGTGGATCTGGGGCCAACGTCCTGACTTTC
CDR3: CASSATLAPGTGGGSGANVLTF

J: TRBJ1-2
D: TRBD1
size: NA
V: TRBV2
DNA: TGTGCCAGCAGTAGACAGGGCTCCAACTATGGCTACACCTTC
CDR3: CASSRQGSNYGYTF

J: TRBJ1-5
D: TRBD1
size: NA
V: TRBV6-5
DNA: TGTGCCAGCAGAACAGGGGACCAGCCCCAGCATTTT
CDR3: CASRTGDQPQHF

J: TRBJ2-7
D: NA
size: NA
V: TRBV28
DNA: TGTGCCAGCAGCACAAACTACGAGCAGTACTTC
CDR3: CASSTNYEQYF

J: TRBJ1-6
D: NA
size: NA
V: TRBV27
DNA: TGTGCCAGCAGTTTCCAGGGGAGCTCCTATAATTCACCCCTCCACTTT
CDR3: CASSFQGSSYNSPLHF

J: TRBJ1-1
D: NA
size: NA
V: TRBV6-5
DNA: TGTGCCAGCAGTTTGGGGACACCCGTGGACACTGAAGCTTTCTTT
CDR3: CASSLGTPVDTEAFF

J: TRBJ1-1
D: NA
size: NA
V: TRBV12-5
DNA: TGTGCTAGTGTTCTCGGGGGGCTAAACACTGAAGCTTTCTTT
CDR3: CASVLGGLNTEAFF

J: TRBJ2-1
D: TRBD2
size: many
V: TRBV6-5
DNA: TGTGCCAGCCGAGGACTAGCGGGGATCAATGAGCAGTTCTTC
CDR3: CASRGLAGINEQFF

J: TRBJ1-2
D: TRBD1
size: NA
V: TRBV7-9
DNA: TGTGCCAGCAGCTTCCGCCGGGGACAGAGCGACTATGGCTACACCTTC
CDR3: CASSFRRGQSDYGYTF

J: TRBJ1-2
D: NA
size: NA
V: TRBV2
DNA: TGTGCCAGCAGAGTCGCCCGACAGGATTATGGCTACACCTTC
CDR3: CASRVARQDYGYTF

J: TRBJ2-7
D: TRBD1
size: NA
V: TRBV5-1
DNA: TGCGCCAGCAGCCGGGGACAGGGTAATGAAGGCTACGAGCAGTACTTC
CDR3: CASSRGQGNEGYEQYF

J: TRBJ1-1
D: TRBD1
size: NA
V: TRBV19
DNA: TGTGCCAGTAGTATAGGGACAGGCACTGAAGCTTTCTTT
CDR3: CASSIGTGTEAFF

J: TRBJ2-3
D: TRBD2
size: NA
V: TRBV4-2
DNA: TGTGCCAGCAGCCAAGGGCCGACTAGCGTCACAGATACGCAGTATTTT
CDR3: CASSQGPTSVTDTQYF

J: TRBJ2-1
D: TRBD2
size: NA
V: TRBV5-8
DNA: TGTGCCAGCAGCTTTGCTAGCGGGGTACTTTTTGGGAATGAGCAGTTCTTC
CDR3: CASSFASGVLFGNEQFF

J: TRBJ2-1
D: TRBD2
size: NA
V: TRBV10-3
DNA: TGTGCCATCAGTGTCGACCCAGCGGGGGACAATGAGCAGTTCTTC
CDR3: CAISVDPAGDNEQFF